This T cell receptor beta chain was captured in a study of CD8 T cells in ankylosing spondylitis. Germline V CDR1 and CDR2: DFQATT, SNEGSKA (reference sequence). The CDR3 runs to 15 residues. The V and J ends lost 0 bases and 1 base respectively, with 12 bases between them. TCRdb re-analysed the 5' RACE reads in MiXCR, keeping a single row per CDR3 protein. The table includes approximately 140,000 distinct CDR3 sequences, 40% to 50% detected once. The chain combines TRBV20-1 with TRBJ1-1, with no clear D. The sequencing sample was made of synovial fluid, either unsorted or a sorted T cell fraction (not recorded which). The clonotype was recovered from a male donor with ankylosing spondylitis. CDR3 DNA sequence: TGCAGTGCTAGAGATCTTGACTCGACGAACACTGAAGCTTTCTTT. Residues: CSARDLDSTNTEAFF.